This T cell receptor (beta chain) was obtained from a study of T-cell reconstitution after alpha-beta-depleted transplantation in children. Many counts were recorded for this clonotype. What it binds is unknown. General study points: From newly produced T cells came most of the T-cell counts and diversity one year after transplant. There were reportedly several hundred expanded graft clones from which alpha-beta T cells came about two months after transplant.

A library of TCRbeta sequences, prepared with unique molecular identifiers, was generated. TCRdb analysed the PCR reads with MiXCR anew, one entry per CDR3 protein. Of approximately 17,000 distinct CDR3 sequences detected, roughly 7.8% appear once; the ten largest clones hold about 40%. The junction had 4 bases not matched to a gene; V was cut back by 4 bases and J by 0 bases. Germline V gene sequence: CDR1 SGDLS, CDR2 YYNGEE. The CDR3 spans 17 residues. Sequencing used PBMCs, mostly from graft donor cells, obtained 60 days after TCRalphabeta/CD19-depleted stem cell transplant. The TCR was taken from a boy under three years old who had a stem cell transplant for Wiskott-Aldrich syndrome, so the T cells may come from the graft donor. The chain uses TRBV9 and TRBJ2-6, with 10 positions matching TRBD1. The CDR3 loop reads CASSRDRGPSGANVLTF. CDR3 DNA sequence: TGTGCCAGCAGCCGGGACAGGGGACCCTCTGGGGCCAACGTCCTGACTTTC.